The clone carrying this T cell receptor beta chain was seen more than once but under ten times. Measured with immunoSEQ multiplex PCR; TCRdb has only the in-frame clones, and not every one. The sample records tens of thousands of clones, roughly 80% being singletons. V was clipped by 6 bases and J by 1 base, with 12 bases between them. The CDR3 sequence is 14 residues long. Germline V gene data show CDR1 as MNHEY and CDR2 as SVGAGI. The data stem from a study of blood T cell repertoires in COVID-19. The material sequenced was peripheral blood. The V and J genes are TRBV6-5 and TRBJ1-1; a possible D gene is TRBD1 (6 bases). The receptor was derived from a man aged 50 to 60 with COVID-19, enrolled during active disease. The CDR3 spells CASRGTRSNTEAFF. CDR3 DNA: TGTGCCAGCAGGGGGACACGGTCGAACACTGAAGCTTTCTTT.